This T cell receptor beta chain is drawn from a study of cytomegalovirus exposure and HLA in healthy donors. Study-wide results and limits: According to reports, the classifier identified cytomegalovirus status with high specificity and sensitivity.

It was with 60 Vbeta and 13 Jbeta primers that the PCR ran. Sequenced by immunoSEQ multiplex PCR; TCRdb stores in-frame clones only, minus some. This specimen shows tens of thousands of clones; the ten leading clones hold less than 20%. With regard to this clone: Its specificity is unknown.

Germline values: CDR1 SGHDT, CDR2 YYEEEE. The junction had 13 bases not matched to a gene; V was cut back by 2 bases and J by 9 bases. The CDR3 is made up of 16 amino acids. The genes are TRBV5-6 and TRBJ2-1; 8 nucleotides line up with TRBD2. The receptor's source is a man in his fifties or sixties in good health and CMV-seropositive. The sample was PBMCs. CDR3 in amino acids: CASSLTGTRAYVEQFF. As DNA, the CDR3 is TGTGCCAGCAGCTTAACCGGGACTAGGGCCTACGTTGAGCAGTTCTTC.